The subject of this entry is one T cell receptor (beta chain). Its antigen is not known. Via MiXCR, TCRdb re-called the 5' RACE reads, giving one row per CDR3 protein. The sample has more than 250,000 distinct CDR3 sequences; 16% are singletons. These data are taken from a study of T-cell memory formation after mild COVID-19. Study information: Most TCR clusters belonged to a single donor. Study-wide findings and caveats: Still unconfirmed is whether the second-wave clones peaking on day 37 recognized SARS-CoV-2.

Trimming removed 5 bases from V and 2 bases from J; junction bases left unmatched: 11. The CDR3 totals 16 residues. The chain uses TRBV12-3 or TRBV12-4 and TRBJ1-1, with 7 bases fitting TRBD1. The sequenced material came from PBMCs or a T cell subset sorted from them (not recorded which). The TCR sequence derives from a man aged 18 to 35 who had mild COVID-19 (a few samples of this study predate the infection). Cell type and time point are not known. The CDR3 DNA follows: TGTGCCAGCAGTGTGAGACAGGGACCGCTTAACACTGAAGCTTTCTTT. Translated, it gives CASSVRQGPLNTEAFF.